This T cell receptor beta chain was found in a study of monozygotic twins with inflammatory bowel disease. Comments on this clonotype: Its antigen is currently unknown.

CDR3 size: 15 residues. Regarding the study as a whole: Lower TCRbeta diversity (inverse Simpson) was seen in IBD patients than in healthy co-twins. Variability may have been added to patient repertoires by differing immunosuppressive treatments.

TCRdb reworked the 5' RACE reads into one entry per CDR3 protein, no DNA. The sample includes around 210,000 distinct CDR3 sequences. Material: blood. This TCR came from a human donor with ulcerative colitis or Crohn's disease, or a healthy co-twin of an affected twin (not recorded which). The chain joins TRBV12-3 or TRBV12-4 to TRBJ2-2; no DNA is available, so the TRBD1 call from TCRdb remains unchecked. The CDR3 region is CASSLMGGNTGELFF.